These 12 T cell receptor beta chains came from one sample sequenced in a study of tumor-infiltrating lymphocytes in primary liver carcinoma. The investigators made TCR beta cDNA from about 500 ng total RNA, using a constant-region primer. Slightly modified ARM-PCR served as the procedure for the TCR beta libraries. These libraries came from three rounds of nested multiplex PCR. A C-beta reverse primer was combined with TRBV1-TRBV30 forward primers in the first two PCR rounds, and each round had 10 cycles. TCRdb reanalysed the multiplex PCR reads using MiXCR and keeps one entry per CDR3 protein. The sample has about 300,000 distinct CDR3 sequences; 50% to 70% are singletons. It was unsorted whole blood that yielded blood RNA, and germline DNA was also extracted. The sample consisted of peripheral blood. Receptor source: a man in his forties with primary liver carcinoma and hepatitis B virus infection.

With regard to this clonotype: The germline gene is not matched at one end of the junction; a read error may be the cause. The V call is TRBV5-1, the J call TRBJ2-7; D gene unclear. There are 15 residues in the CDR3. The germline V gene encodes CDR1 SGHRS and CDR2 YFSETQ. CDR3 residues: CASILIPGVSDEQYF. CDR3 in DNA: TGCGCCAGCATCTTGATTCCAGGTGTATCTGACGAGCAGTACTTC.

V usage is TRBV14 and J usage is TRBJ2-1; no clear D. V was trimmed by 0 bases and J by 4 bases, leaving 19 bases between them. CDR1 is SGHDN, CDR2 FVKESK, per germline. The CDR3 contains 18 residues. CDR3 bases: TGTGCCAGCAGCCAAGATCGAAACCGTACAGCGCTTTACAATGAGCAGTTCTTC. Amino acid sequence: CASSQDRNRTALYNEQFF.

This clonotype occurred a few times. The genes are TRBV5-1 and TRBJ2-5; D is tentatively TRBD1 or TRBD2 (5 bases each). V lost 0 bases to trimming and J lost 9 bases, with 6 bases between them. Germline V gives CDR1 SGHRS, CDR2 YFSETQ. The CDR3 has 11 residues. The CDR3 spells CASSLEGPQYF. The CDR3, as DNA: TGCGCCAGCAGCTTGGAGGGACCCCAGTACTTC.

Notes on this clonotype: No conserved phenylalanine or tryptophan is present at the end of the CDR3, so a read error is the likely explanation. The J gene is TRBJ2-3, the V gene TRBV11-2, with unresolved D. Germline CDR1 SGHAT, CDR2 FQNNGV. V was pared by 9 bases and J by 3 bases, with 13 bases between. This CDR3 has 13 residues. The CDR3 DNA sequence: TGTGCCAGTGTGATCGGCTCAACAGATACGCAGTATTTA. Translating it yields CASVIGSTDTQYL.

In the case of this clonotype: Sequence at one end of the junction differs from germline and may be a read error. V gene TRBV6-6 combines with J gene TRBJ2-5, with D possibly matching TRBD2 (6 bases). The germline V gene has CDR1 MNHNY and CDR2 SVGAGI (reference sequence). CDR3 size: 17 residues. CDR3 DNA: TGCGCCAGCAGTTACTCGTCGCTACCGGGGGTTCGAGGGACCCAGTACTTC. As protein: CASSYSSLPGVRGTQYF.

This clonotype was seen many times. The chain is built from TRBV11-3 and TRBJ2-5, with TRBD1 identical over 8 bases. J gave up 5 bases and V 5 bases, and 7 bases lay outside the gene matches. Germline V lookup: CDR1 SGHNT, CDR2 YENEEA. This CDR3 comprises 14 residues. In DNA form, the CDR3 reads TGTGCCAGCAGCCGGACAGGGTCAGAGGAGACCCAGTACTTC. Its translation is CASSRTGSEETQYF.

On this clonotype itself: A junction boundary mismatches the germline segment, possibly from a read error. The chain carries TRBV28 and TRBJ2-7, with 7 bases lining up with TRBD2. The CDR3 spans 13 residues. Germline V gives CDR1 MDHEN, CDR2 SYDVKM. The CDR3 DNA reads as TGTGACAGCAGTTCACTTGGACTAGAGGTGCAGTACTTC. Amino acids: CDSSSLGLEVQYF.

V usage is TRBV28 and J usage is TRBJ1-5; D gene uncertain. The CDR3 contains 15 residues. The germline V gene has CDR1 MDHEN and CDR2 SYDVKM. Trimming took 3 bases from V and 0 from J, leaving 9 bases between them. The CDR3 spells CASSFSGYSNQPQHF. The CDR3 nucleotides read TGTGCCAGCAGTTTTTCGGGTTATAGCAATCAGCCCCAGCATTTT.

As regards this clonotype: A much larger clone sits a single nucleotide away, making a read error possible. The CDR3 DNA follows: TGCAGCGTGGAAGGACGGGTCTCCTACAATGAGCAGTTCTTC. It translates to CSVEGRVSYNEQFF. This chain uses TRBV29-1 with TRBJ2-1; D remains unclear. CDR1 is SQVTM, CDR2 ANQGSEA, per germline. The CDR3 has 14 amino acids.

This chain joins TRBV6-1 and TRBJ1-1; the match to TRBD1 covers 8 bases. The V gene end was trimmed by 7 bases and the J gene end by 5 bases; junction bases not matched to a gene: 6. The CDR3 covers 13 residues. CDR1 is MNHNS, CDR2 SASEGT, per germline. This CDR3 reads CASNDRGDTEAFF. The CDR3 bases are TGTGCCAGCAATGACAGGGGAGATACTGAAGCTTTCTTT.

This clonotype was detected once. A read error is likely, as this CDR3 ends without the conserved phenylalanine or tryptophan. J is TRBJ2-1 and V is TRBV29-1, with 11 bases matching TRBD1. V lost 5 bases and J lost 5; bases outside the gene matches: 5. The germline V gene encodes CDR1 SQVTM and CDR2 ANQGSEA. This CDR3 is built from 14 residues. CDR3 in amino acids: CSVTGQGVNNEQFL. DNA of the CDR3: TGCAGCGTTACGGGACAGGGGGTCAACAATGAGCAGTTCTTA.

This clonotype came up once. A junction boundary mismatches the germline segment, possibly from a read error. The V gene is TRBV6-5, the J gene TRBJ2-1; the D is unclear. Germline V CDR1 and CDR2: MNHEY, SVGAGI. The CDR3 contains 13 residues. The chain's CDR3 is CASSYAVLNEEFF. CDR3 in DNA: TGTGCTAGCAGTTACGCCGTATTAAATGAGGAGTTCTTC.